These 30 T cell receptor beta chains share one sample of origin, sequenced in a study of cytomegalovirus exposure and HLA in healthy donors. The primer mix had 60 Vbeta and 13 Jbeta primers. Data came from immunoSEQ multiplex PCR; TCRdb stores just in-frame clones and leaves some out. This sample has 80,000 to 95,000 clones, with approximately 63% found just once. The material sequenced was PBMCs. The receptor source for this set is a woman under 40 in good health and CMV-seronegative.

This clone was seen a handful of times. V and J are TRBV10-3 and TRBJ2-1, with TRBD2 matching over 11 bases. The ends lost 11 bases at V and 7 bases at J; junction bases unmatched: 7. The CDR3 spans 13 residues. Germline lookup yields CDR1 ENHRY and CDR2 SYGVKD. CDR3 sequence (DNA): TGTGCCGCCCTAGTAGCGGGAGGGAATGAGCAGTTCTTC. It translates to CAALVAGGNEQFF.

The chain recombines TRBV4-1 with TRBJ2-5; TRBD1 matches 8 bases. With V trimmed by 4 bases and J by 5 bases, 9 bases remained unmatched. The germline gives CDR1 MGHRA, CDR2 YSYEKL. The CDR3 extends over 15 amino acids. CDR3 region: CASSRGQGDLETQYF. CDR3 in DNA: TGCGCCAGCAGCCGAGGACAGGGAGACTTGGAGACCCAGTACTTC.

The chain has TRBV4-1 and TRBJ1-6; 7 nucleotides match TRBD1. The CDR3 is made up of 16 amino acids. Germline CDR1 and CDR2: MGHRA and YSYEKL. The V gene end was trimmed by 0 bases and the J gene end by 7 bases; junction bases not matched to a gene: 6. CDR3 sequence: CASSQDEGTANSPLHF. The CDR3 DNA reads as TGCGCCAGCAGCCAAGATGAGGGGACAGCAAATTCACCCCTCCACTTT.

This rearrangement joins TRBV7-8 to TRBJ2-6; D is unclear. In germline, CDR1 is SGHVS, CDR2 FQNEAQ. The CDR3 runs 14 residues. The V end lost 1 base, the J end lost 10 bases, and 11 bases lay between the germline ends. CDR3 protein: CASSLDRRPNVLTF. The CDR3 DNA reads as TGTGCCAGCAGCTTAGATCGGCGGCCTAACGTCCTGACTTTC.

This chain connects TRBV5-1 to TRBJ2-7; D unresolved. Germline-derived CDR1 and CDR2 are SGHRS and YFSETQ. This CDR3 is 16 amino acids long. Trimming pared 4 bases from V and 7 bases from J, leaving 24 bases between. The CDR3 region has the DNA TGCGCCAGCAGCGACCGTATCGGCCTCACCACTACGGAGCAGTACTTC. This sequence encodes CASSDRIGLTTTEQYF.

The V gene is TRBV7-2, the J gene TRBJ2-2, with 7 bases lining up with TRBD1. The CDR3 has 17 amino acids. Germline CDR1 reads SGHTA; CDR2 reads FQGNSA. V shed 5 bases, J shed 0 bases, and the junction held 9 bases outside the gene matches. The CDR3 is CASSTRDSFANTGELFF. CDR3 nucleotide sequence: TGTGCCAGCAGCACTAGGGACAGCTTCGCGAACACCGGGGAGCTGTTTTTT. Full variable domain (remainder filled in from reference TRBV7-2 and TRBJ2-2): GAGVSQSPSNKVTEKGKDVELRCDPISGHTALYWYRQSLGQGLEFLIYFQGNSAPDKSGLPSDRFSAERTGGSVSTLTIQRTQQEDSAVYLCASSTRDSFANTGELFFGEGSRLTVL.

The J gene is TRBJ2-3, the V gene TRBV6-1; 12 bases align to TRBD2. The CDR3 extends over 17 amino acids. The germline V gene encodes CDR1 MNHNS and CDR2 SASEGT. After removal of 4 bases from V and 2 bases from J, the junction contained 7 bases not matched to a gene. As DNA, the CDR3 is TGTGCCAGCAGTGCCGCTAGCGGGGGGGCCGTCACAGATACGCAGTATTTT. Its translation: CASSAASGGAVTDTQYF.

V is TRBV27 and J is TRBJ2-4; TRBD2 agrees at 7 bases. With V trimmed by 3 bases and J by 4 bases, 9 bases remained unmatched. The germline V gene has CDR1 MNHEY and CDR2 SMNVEV (reference sequence). This CDR3 has 16 residues. The CDR3 DNA reads as TGTGCCAGCAGTTTTGCCGGGCTAGCGGAAAAAAACATTCAGTACTTC. This encodes CASSFAGLAEKNIQYF.

This clone was observed a handful of times. The chain is built from TRBV10-3 and TRBJ1-2; no firm D call. Germline V gene sequence: CDR1 ENHRY, CDR2 SYGVKD. V gave up 10 bases and J gave up 6 bases, with 15 bases separating them. The CDR3 length is 12 residues. The CDR3 DNA reads as TGTGCCAGTTTTGGAAGACACGATGGCTACACCTTC. It is translated as CASFGRHDGYTF.

The V call is TRBV2, the J call TRBJ2-3, with TRBD1 matching over 7 bases. This CDR3 spans 15 amino acids. Germline loops: CDR1 SNHLY, CDR2 FYNNEI. V lost 1 base, J lost 3 bases, and 4 bases stayed unmatched. For the CDR3, the DNA is TGTGCCAGCAGTGAAGGGACAGGACAGACAGATACGCAGTATTTT. Amino acids: CASSEGTGQTDTQYF.

The sample holds one count of this clone. The chain joins TRBV4-2 to TRBJ1-1; D remains ambiguous. The CDR3 is made up of 14 amino acids. The V gene's germline CDR1 is LGHNA and CDR2 YNFKEQ. Trimming cost V 3 bases and J 4 bases, with 12 bases left between them. CDR3 DNA sequence: TGTGCCAGCAGCCAGTCCCGGGGTGGCACTGAAGCTTTCTTT. This gives the protein CASSQSRGGTEAFF.

This clone occurred a few times. CDR3 sequence (DNA): TGTGCCAGCACCCCCCAGGCCACCTTC. This encodes CASTPQATF. The chain employs TRBV6-1 and TRBJ1-2, with D unresolved. The CDR3 totals 9 residues. Germline V gives CDR1 MNHNS, CDR2 SASEGT. The V and J ends lost 7 bases and 13 bases respectively, with 10 bases between them.

The rearrangement uses TRBV5-1 and TRBJ2-5; TRBD2 aligns across 9 bases. This CDR3 has 15 residues. Germline assignment: CDR1 SGHRS and CDR2 YFSETQ. V gave up 5 bases and J gave up 0 bases; unmatched junction bases: 5. This chain's CDR3 is CASSVASGDQETQYF. In DNA form, the CDR3 reads TGCGCCAGCAGTGTGGCTAGCGGGGACCAAGAGACCCAGTACTTC. Drawing the rest from reference TRBV5-1 and TRBJ2-5, the complete variable domain is KAGVTQTPRYLIKTRGQQVTLSCSPISGHRSVSWYQQTPGQGLQFLFEYFSETQRNKGNFPGRFSGRQFSNSRSEMNVSTLELGDSALYLCASSVASGDQETQYFGPGTRLLVL.

Concerning this clone itself: The sample carries other DNA sequences with the same CDR3. This chain joins TRBV5-1 and TRBJ2-6; TRBD2 might be the D (5 bases). Germline V gives CDR1 SGHRS, CDR2 YFSETQ. This CDR3 has 15 amino acids. V was clipped by 4 bases and J by 2 bases, with 10 bases between them. The CDR3 reads CASSPGLAGANVLTF. The CDR3 nucleotides read TGCGCCAGCAGCCCCGGACTGGCTGGGGCCAACGTCCTGACTTTC.

This chain links TRBV5-4 with TRBJ2-5, with 9 nucleotides matching TRBD1. The last part of the DNA fits TRBJ2-7 better; the J call may be wrong. Germline lookup yields CDR1 SGHNT and CDR2 YYREEE (reference sequence). The CDR3 spans 14 residues. CDR3 region: CASSRPQGANEQYF. The CDR3 DNA reads as TGTGCCAGCAGCCGACCACAGGGGGCAAACGAGCAGTACTTC.

This sequence joins TRBV11-1 and TRBJ2-5; the match to TRBD2 covers 10 bases. Germline CDR1 reads SGHAT; CDR2 reads FQDESV (reference sequence). CDR3 size: 15 residues. V lost 1 base and J lost 5; bases outside the gene matches: 4. This CDR3 is CASSLERGGFETQYF. The CDR3 region has the DNA TGTGCCAGCAGCTTAGAGCGGGGGGGGTTTGAGACCCAGTACTTC. Together with reference TRBV11-1 and TRBJ2-5, the CDR3 gives the full variable domain: EAEVAQSPRYKITEKSQAVAFWCDPISGHATLYWYRQILGQGPELLVQFQDESVVDDSQLPKDRFSAERLKGVDSTLKIQPAELGDSAMYLCASSLERGGFETQYFGPGTRLLVL.

V is TRBV18 and J is TRBJ1-1; no clear D. V shed 6 bases and J shed 3 bases, with 17 bases lying between them. Germline V gene lookup returns CDR1 KGHSH and CDR2 LQKENI. The CDR3 is 15 amino acids. The CDR3 here is CASSPTLGSDTEAFF. CDR3 nucleotide sequence: TGTGCCAGCTCCCCGACTCTAGGATCGGACACTGAAGCTTTCTTT.

The rearrangement joins TRBV28 to TRBJ2-1, with 10 bases matching TRBD2. From germline, CDR1 is MDHEN and CDR2 SYDVKM. V lost 8 bases, J lost 7 bases, and 14 bases stayed unmatched. This CDR3 has 16 residues. The CDR3 loop is CASLGPTSGIRNEQFF. The CDR3 bases are TGTGCCAGCTTAGGACCAACTAGCGGGATAAGGAATGAGCAGTTCTTC.

This rearrangement joins TRBV4-1 to TRBJ1-3; D not resolved. V dropped 5 bases and J dropped 4 bases, with 21 bases sitting between them. This CDR3 has 17 amino acids. The germline V gene encodes CDR1 MGHRA and CDR2 YSYEKL. The CDR3 spells CASSFREGRNSGNTIYF. The DNA of the CDR3 is TGCGCCAGCAGCTTTAGGGAGGGAAGAAACAGCGGAAACACCATATATTTT.

This rearrangement joins TRBV5-1 to TRBJ1-1; the D gene is possibly TRBD1 (5 bases). CDR3 length: 12 amino acids. Per germline, CDR1 SGHRS and CDR2 YFSETQ. The V and J ends lost 0 bases and 11 bases respectively, with 11 bases between them. This CDR3 is CASSLGREVAFF. The CDR3 coding sequence is TGCGCCAGCAGCTTGGGCAGGGAGGTCGCTTTCTTT.

This clone was counted once. The V call is TRBV7-2, the J call TRBJ1-1, with D possibly TRBD1 on 5 matching bases. Germline values: CDR1 SGHTA, CDR2 FQGNSA. The CDR3 spans 16 residues. Between the trimmed V and J ends, which lost 1 base and 8 bases, there was a span of 20 bases. CDR3 residues: CASSLDGGGVYLEAFF. CDR3 in DNA: TGTGCCAGCAGCTTAGACGGGGGGGGAGTGTACCTCGAAGCTTTCTTT.

The V and J genes are TRBV2 and TRBJ2-3, with 11 bases aligning to TRBD2. The CDR3 is made up of 16 amino acids. Losses at the gene ends were 6 bases for V and 3 bases for J; bases not matched to a gene: 8. Germline V gene lookup returns CDR1 SNHLY and CDR2 FYNNEI. The DNA of the CDR3 is TGTGCCAGCAGGGACACTAGCGGGAGCGGAACAGATACGCAGTATTTT. It yields the protein CASRDTSGSGTDTQYF.

The CDR3 spells CASSLGGAAEAFF. The CDR3 DNA reads TGCGCCAGCAGCTTGGGTGGCGCGGCTGAAGCTTTCTTT. J is TRBJ1-1 and V is TRBV5-1, with unresolved D. This CDR3 is 13 amino acids long. V was pared by 0 bases and J by 6 bases, with 9 bases between. From germline, CDR1 is SGHRS and CDR2 YFSETQ.

The CDR3 reads CASSPDRITDTQYF. The CDR3 DNA follows: TGTGCCAGCAGCCCGGACAGGATCACAGATACGCAGTATTTT. This chain joins TRBV28 and TRBJ2-3, with 7 positions matching TRBD1. Germline CDR1 is MDHEN and CDR2 is SYDVKM. V lost 6 bases and J lost 2; bases outside the gene matches: 5. The CDR3 totals 14 residues.

The rearrangement links TRBV28 to TRBJ2-7; TRBD1 matches 7 bases. The CDR3 extends over 14 amino acids. V shed 6 bases, J shed 3 bases, and the junction held 8 bases outside the gene matches. Germline V CDR1 and CDR2: MDHEN, SYDVKM. This CDR3 is CASRQTGLSYEQYF. As DNA, the CDR3 is TGTGCCAGCAGACAGACAGGGTTGAGCTACGAGCAGTACTTC.

This chain links TRBV2 with TRBJ1-1, with a possible D match to TRBD1 (5 bases). V was cut by 2 bases and J by 4 bases, with 8 bases left in between. CDR3 size: 13 residues. Germline-derived CDR1 and CDR2 are SNHLY and FYNNEI. The CDR3 is CASSERGFTEAFF. The CDR3 DNA reads TGTGCCAGCAGTGAAAGGGGCTTCACTGAAGCTTTCTTT. Using reference TRBV2 and TRBJ1-1 for the parts outside the CDR3, the full variable domain is EPEVTQTPSHQVTQMGQEVILRCVPISNHLYFYWYRQILGQKVEFLVSFYNNEISEKSEIFDDQFSVERPDGSNFTLKIRSTKLEDSAMYFCASSERGFTEAFFGQGTRLTVV.

The sample holds one count of this clone. The chain couples TRBV27 to TRBJ2-7; 9 nucleotides agree with TRBD1. V dropped 5 bases and J dropped 5; count of bases not matched to a gene: 10. This CDR3 spans 15 amino acids. From germline, CDR1 is MNHEY and CDR2 SMNVEV (reference sequence). DNA of the CDR3: TGTGCCAGCAGTCCCTGGGGGACAGGGATGGACGAGCAGTACTTC. Translated: CASSPWGTGMDEQYF.

V is TRBV5-1 and J is TRBJ2-3; TRBD2 matches 7 bases. This CDR3 is built from 18 residues. The V segment lost 3 bases and the J segment 3 bases; nucleotides outside the gene matches: 16. CDR1 and CDR2 (germline): SGHRS, YFSETQ. The CDR3 DNA is TGCGCCAGCAGCTCTCAAACAGGCGCCCCGGGGGGAACAGATACGCAGTATTTT. The encoded protein is CASSSQTGAPGGTDTQYF.

The V gene is TRBV5-1, the J gene TRBJ2-4; 9 bases match TRBD2. The germline CDR1 and CDR2 sequences are SGHRS and YFSETQ. This CDR3 is 16 amino acids long. Unmatched junction bases numbered 3, after V lost 0 bases and J lost 2 bases. CDR3 residues: CASSLVTSGPKNIQYF. CDR3 nucleotides: TGCGCCAGCAGCTTGGTGACTAGCGGTCCCAAAAACATTCAGTACTTC.

CDR3 in amino acids: CASSLHRQVSGRRYEQYF. Here the CDR3 DNA reads TGTGCCAGCAGTTTACACAGGCAGGTCAGCGGGAGGCGCTACGAGCAGTACTTC. V usage is TRBV28 and J usage is TRBJ2-7; 9 bases match TRBD2. The CDR3 contains 18 residues. V was clipped by 2 bases and J by 3 bases; unmatched bases: 14. The germline CDR1 and CDR2 sequences are MDHEN and SYDVKM.